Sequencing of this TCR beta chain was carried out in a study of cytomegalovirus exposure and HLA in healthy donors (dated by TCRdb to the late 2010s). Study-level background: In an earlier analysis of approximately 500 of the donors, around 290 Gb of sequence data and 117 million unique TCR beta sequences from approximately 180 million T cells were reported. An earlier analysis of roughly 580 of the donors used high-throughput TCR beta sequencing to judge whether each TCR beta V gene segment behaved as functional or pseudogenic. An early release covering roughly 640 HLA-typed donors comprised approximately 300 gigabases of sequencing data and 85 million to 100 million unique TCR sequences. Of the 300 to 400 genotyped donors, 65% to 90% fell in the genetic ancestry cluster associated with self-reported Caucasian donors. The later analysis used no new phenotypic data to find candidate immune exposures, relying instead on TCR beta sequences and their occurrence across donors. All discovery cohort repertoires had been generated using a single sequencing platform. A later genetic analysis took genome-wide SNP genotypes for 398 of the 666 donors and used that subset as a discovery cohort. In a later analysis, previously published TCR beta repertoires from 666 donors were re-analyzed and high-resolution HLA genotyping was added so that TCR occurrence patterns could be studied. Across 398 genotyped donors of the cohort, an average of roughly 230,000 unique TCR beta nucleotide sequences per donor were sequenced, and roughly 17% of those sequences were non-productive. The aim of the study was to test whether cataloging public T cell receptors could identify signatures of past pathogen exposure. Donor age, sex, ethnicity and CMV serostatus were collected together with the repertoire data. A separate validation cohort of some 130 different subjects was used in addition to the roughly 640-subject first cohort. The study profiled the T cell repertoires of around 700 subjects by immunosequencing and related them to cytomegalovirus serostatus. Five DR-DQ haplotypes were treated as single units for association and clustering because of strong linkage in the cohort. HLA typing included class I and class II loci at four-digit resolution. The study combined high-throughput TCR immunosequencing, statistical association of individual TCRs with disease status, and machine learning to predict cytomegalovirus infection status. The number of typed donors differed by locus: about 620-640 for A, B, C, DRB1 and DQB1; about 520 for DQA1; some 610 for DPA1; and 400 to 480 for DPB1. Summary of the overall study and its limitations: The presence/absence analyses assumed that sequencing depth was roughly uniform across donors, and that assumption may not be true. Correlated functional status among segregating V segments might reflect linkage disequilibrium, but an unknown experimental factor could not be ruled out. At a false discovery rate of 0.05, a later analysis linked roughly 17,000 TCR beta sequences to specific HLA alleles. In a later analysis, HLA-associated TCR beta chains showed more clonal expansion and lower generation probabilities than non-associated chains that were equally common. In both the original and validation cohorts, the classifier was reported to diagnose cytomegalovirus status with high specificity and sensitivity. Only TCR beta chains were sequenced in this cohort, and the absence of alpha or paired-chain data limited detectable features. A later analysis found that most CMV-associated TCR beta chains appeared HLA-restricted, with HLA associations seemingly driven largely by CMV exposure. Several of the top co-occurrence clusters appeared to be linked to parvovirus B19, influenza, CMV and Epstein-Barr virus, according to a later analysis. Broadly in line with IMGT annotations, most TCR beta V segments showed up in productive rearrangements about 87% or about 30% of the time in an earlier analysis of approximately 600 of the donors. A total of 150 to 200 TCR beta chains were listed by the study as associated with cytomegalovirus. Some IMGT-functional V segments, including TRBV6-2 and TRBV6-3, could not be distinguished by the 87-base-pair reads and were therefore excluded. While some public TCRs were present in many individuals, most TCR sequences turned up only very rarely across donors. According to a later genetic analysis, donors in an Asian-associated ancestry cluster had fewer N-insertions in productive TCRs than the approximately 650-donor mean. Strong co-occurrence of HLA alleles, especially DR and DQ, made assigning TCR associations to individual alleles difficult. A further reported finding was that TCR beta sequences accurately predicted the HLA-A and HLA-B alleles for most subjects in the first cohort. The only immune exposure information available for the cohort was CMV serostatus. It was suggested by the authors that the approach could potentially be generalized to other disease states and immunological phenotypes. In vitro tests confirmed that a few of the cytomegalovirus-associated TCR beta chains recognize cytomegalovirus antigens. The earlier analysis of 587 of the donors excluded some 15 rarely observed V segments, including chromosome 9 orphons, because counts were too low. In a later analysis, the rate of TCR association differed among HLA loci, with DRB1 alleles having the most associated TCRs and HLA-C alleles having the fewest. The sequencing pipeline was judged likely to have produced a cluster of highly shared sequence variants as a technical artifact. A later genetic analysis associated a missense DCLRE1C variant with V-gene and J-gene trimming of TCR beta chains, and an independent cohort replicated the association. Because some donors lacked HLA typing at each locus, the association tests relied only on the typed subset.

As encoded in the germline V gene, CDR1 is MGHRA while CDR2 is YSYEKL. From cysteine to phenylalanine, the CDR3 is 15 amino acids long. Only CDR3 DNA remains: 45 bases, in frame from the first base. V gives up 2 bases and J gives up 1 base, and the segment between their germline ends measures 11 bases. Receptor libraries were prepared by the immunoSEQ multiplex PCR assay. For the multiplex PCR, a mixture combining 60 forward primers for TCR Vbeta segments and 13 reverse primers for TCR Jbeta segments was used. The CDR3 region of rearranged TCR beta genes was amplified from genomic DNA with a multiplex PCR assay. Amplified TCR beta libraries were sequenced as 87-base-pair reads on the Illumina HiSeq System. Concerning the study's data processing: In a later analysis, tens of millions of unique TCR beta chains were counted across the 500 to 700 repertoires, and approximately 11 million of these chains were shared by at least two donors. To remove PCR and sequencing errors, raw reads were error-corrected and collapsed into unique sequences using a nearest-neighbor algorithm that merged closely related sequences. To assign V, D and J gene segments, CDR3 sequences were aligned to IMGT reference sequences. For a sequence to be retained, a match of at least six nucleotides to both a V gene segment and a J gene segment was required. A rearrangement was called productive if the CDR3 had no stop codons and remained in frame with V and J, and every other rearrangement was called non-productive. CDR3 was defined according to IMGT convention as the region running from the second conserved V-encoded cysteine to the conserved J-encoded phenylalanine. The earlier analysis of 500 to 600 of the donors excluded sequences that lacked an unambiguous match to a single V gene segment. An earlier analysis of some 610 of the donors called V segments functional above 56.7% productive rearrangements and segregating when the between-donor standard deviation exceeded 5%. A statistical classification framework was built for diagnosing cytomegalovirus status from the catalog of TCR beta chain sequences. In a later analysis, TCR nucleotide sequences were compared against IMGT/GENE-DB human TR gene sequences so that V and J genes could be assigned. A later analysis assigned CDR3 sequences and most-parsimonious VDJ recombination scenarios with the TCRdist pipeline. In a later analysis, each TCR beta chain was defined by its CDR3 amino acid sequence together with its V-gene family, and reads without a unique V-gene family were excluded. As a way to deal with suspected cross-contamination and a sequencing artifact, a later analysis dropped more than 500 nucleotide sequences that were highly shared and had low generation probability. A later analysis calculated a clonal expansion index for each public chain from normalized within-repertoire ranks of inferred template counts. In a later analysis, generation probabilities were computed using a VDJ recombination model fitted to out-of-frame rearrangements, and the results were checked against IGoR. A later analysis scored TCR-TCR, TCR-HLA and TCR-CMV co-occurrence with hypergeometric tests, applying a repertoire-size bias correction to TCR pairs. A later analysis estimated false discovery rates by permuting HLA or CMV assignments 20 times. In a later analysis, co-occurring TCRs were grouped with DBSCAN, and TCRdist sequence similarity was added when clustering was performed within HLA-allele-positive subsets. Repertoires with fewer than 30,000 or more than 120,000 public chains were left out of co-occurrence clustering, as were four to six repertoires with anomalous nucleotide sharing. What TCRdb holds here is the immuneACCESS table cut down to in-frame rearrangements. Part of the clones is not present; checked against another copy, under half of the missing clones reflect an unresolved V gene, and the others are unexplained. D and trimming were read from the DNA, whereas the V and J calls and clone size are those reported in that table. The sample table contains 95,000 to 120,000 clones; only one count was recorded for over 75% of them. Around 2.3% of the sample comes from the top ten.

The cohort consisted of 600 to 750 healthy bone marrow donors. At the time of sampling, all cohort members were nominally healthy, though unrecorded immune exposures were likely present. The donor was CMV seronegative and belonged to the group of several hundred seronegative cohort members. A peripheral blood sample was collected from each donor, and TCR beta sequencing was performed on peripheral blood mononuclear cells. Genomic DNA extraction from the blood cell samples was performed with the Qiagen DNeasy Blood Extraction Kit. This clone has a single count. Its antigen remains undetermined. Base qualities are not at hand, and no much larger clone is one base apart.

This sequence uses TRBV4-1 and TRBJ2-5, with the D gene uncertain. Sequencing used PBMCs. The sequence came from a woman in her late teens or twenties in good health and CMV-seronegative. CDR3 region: CASSQTKTTQETQYF. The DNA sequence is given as TGCGCCAGCAGCCAAACGAAAACTACCCAAGAGACCCAGTACTTC.